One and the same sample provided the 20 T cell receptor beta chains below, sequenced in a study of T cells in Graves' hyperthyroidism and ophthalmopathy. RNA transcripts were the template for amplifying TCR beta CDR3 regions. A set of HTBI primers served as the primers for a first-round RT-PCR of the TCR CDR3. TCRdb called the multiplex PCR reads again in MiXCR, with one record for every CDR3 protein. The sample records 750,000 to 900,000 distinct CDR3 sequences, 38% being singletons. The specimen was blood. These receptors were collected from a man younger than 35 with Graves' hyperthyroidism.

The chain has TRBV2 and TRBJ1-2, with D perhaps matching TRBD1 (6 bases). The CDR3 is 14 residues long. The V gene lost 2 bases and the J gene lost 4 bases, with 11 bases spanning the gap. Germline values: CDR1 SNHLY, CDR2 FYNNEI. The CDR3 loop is CASSEPMDSYGYTF. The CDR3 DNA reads TGTGCCAGCAGTGAACCCATGGACAGCTATGGCTACACCTTC.

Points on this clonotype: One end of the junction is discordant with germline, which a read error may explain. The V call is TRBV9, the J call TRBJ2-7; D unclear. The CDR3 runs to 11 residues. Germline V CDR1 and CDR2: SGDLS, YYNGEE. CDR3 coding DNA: TGTGCCAGCAGCTTTGCGAGCGAGCAGCACTTC. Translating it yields CASSFASEQHF.

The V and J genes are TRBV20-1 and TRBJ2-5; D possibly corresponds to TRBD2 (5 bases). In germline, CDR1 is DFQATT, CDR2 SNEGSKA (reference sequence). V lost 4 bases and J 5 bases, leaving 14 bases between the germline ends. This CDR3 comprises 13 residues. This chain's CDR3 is CSAIRSGFETQYF. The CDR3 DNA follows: TGCAGTGCTATTCGCTCGGGATTTGAGACCCAGTACTTC.

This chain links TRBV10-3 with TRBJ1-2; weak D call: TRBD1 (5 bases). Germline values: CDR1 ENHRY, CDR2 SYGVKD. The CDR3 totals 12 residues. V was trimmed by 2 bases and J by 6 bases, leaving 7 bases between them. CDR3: CAISEGADGYTF. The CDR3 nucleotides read TGTGCCATCAGTGAGGGGGCGGATGGCTACACCTTC.

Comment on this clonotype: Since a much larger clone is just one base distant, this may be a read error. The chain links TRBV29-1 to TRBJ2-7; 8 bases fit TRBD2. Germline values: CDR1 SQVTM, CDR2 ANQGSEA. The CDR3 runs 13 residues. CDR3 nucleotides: TGCAGCGTCCCAGCGGGAGAGTCCTACGAGCAGTGCTTC. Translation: CSVPAGESYEQCF.

This CDR3 is CASSYGGGAYEQYF. The CDR3 nucleotides are TGTGCCAGCAGTTACGGCGGGGGAGCCTACGAGCAGTACTTC. The chain is built from TRBV6-1 and TRBJ2-7, with 7 positions matching TRBD2. CDR1 is MNHNS, CDR2 SASEGT, per germline. The V and J ends lost 5 bases and 2 bases, in that order; junction bases with no gene match: 6. This CDR3 is 14 amino acids long.

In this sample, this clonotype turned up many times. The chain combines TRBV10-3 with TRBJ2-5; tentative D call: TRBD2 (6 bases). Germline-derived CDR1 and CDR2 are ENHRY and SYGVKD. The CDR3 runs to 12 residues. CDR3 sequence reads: CAAGGGRETQYF. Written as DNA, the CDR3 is TGTGCAGCCGGCGGAGGGAGAGAGACCCAGTACTTC.

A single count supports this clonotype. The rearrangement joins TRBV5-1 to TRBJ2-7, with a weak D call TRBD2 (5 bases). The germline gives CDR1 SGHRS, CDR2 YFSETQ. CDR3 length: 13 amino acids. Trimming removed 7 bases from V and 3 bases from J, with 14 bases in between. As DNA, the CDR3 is TGCGCCAGCGGCGACGGAGGATTCTACGAGCAGTACTTC. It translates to CASGDGGFYEQYF.

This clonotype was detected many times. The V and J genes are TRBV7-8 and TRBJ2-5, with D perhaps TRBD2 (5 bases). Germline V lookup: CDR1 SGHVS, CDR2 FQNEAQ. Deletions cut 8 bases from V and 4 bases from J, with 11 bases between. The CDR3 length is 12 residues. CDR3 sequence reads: CASGEGRETQYF. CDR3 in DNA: TGTGCCAGCGGCGAGGGAAGAGAGACCCAGTACTTC.

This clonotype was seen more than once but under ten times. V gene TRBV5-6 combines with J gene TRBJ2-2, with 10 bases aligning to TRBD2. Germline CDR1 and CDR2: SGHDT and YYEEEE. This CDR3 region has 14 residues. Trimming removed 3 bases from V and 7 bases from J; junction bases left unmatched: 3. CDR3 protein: CASSSLAGIGELFF. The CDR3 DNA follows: TGTGCCAGCAGCTCACTAGCGGGGATCGGGGAGCTGTTTTTT.

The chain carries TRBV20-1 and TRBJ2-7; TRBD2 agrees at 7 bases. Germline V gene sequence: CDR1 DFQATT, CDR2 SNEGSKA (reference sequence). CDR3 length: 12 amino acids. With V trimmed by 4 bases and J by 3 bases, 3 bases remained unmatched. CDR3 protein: CSATSGGYEQYF. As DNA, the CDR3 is TGCAGTGCTACTAGCGGAGGCTACGAGCAGTACTTC.

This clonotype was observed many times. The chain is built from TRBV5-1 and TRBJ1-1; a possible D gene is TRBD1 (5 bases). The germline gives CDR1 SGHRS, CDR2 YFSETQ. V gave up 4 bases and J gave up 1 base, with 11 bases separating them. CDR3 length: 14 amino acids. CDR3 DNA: TGCGCCAGCAGCACAGGACACGGGAACACTGAAGCTTTCTTT. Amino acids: CASSTGHGNTEAFF.

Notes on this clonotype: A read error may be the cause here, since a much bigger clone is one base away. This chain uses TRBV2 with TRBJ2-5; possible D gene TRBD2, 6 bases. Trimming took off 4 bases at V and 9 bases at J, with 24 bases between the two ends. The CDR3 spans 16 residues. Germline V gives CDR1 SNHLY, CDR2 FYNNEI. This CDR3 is CASSVTGLGIQGAQYF. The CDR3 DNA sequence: TGTGCCAGCAGTGTCACGGGACTGGGGATCCAAGGGGCCCAGTACTTC.

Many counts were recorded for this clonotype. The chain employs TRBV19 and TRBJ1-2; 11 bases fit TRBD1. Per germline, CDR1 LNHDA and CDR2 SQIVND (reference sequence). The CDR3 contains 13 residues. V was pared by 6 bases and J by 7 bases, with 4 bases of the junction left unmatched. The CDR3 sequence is CASRGQGELGYTF. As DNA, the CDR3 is TGTGCCAGTAGGGGACAGGGGGAGCTTGGCTACACCTTC.

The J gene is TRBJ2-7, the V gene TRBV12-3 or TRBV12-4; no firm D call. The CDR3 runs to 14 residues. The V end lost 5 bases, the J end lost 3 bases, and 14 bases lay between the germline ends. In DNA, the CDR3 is TGTGCCAGCAGTCGATCCGGACGGAACTACGAGCAGTACTTC. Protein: CASSRSGRNYEQYF.

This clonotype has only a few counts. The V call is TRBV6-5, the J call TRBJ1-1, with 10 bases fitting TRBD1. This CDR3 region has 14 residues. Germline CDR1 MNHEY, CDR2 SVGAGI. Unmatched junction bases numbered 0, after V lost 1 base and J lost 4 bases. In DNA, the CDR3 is TGTGCCAGCAGTTACTGGGACAGGGGCACTGAAGCTTTCTTT. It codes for CASSYWDRGTEAFF.

CDR3 sequence (DNA): TGCAGTGCAGGAGCCGGGACTAGGCCAGAGACCCAGTACTTC. Its protein is CSAGAGTRPETQYF. This chain joins TRBV20-1 and TRBJ2-5; 8 bases match TRBD2. With 6 bases clipped from V and 4 bases from J, the junction kept 10 bases outside the gene matches. CDR3 length: 14 residues. Germline V gene sequence: CDR1 DFQATT, CDR2 SNEGSKA (reference sequence).

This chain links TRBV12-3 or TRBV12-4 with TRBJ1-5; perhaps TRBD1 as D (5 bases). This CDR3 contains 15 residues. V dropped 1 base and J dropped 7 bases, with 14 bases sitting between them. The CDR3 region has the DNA TGTGCCAGCAGTTTAGGGGGCTGGGGAGGACAGCCCCAGCATTTT. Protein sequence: CASSLGGWGGQPQHF.

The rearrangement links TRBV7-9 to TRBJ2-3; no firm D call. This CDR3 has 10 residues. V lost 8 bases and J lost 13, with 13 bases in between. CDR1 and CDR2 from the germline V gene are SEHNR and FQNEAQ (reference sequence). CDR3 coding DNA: TGTGCCAGCTCCCTCCTGTCGGAGTATTTT. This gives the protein CASSLLSEYF.

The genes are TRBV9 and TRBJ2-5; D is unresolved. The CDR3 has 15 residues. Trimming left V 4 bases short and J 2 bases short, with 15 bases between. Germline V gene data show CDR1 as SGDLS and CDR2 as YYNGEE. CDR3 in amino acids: CASSQDVATQETQYF. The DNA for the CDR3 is TGTGCCAGCAGCCAAGATGTGGCGACACAAGAGACCCAGTACTTC.